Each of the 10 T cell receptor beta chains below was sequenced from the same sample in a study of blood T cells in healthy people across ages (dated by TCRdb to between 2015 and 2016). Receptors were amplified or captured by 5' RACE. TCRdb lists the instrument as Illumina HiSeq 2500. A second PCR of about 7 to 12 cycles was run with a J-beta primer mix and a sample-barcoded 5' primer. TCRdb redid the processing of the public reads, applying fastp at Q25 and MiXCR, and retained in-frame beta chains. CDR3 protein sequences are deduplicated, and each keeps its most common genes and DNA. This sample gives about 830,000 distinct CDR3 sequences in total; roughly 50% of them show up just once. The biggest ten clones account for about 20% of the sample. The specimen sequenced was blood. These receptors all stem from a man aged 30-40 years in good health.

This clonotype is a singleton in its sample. CDR3 nucleotides: TGTGCCGCCCGGGACGGGACCTCCTACAATGAGCAGTACTTC. This encodes CAARDGTSYNEQYF. The J gene is TRBJ2-4, the V gene TRBV28; D could derive from TRBD1 or TRBD2 (5 bases each). V gave up 11 bases and J gave up 13 bases, with 27 bases separating them. The CDR3 spans 14 residues. CDR1 MDHEN and CDR2 SYDVKM come from the germline V gene.

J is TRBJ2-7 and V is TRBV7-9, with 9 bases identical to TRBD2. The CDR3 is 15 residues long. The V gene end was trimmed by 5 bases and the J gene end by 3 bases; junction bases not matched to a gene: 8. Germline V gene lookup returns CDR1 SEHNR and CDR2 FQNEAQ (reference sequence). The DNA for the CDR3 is TGTGCCAGCAGCAATAGCGGGAGCCGTTTCTACGAGCAGTACTTC. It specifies CASSNSGSRFYEQYF. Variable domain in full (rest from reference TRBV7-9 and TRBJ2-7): DTGVSQNPRHKITKRGQNVTFRCDPISEHNRLYWYRQTLGQGPEFLTYFQNEAQLEKSRLLSDRFSAERPKGSFSTLEIQRTEQGDSAMYLCASSNSGSRFYEQYFGPGTRLTVT.

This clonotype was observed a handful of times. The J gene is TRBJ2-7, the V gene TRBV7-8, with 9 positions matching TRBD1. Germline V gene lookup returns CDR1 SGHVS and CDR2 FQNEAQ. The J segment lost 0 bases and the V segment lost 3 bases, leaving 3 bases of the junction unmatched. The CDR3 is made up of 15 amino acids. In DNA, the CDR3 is TGTGCCAGCAGCTTGGACAGGGGCCCCTCCTACGAGCAGTACTTC. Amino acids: CASSLDRGPSYEQYF.

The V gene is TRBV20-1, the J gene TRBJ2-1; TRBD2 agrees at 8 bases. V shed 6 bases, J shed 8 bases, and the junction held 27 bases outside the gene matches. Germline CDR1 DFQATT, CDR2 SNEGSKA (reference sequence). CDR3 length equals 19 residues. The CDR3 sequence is CSAPNGGVGWREVVDEQFF. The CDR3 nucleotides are TGCAGTGCACCGAATGGGGGTGTCGGATGGCGGGAGGTTGTAGATGAGCAGTTCTTC.

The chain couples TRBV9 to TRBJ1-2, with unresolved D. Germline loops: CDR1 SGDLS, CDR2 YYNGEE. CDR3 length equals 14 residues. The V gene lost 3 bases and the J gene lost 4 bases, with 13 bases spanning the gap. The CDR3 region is CASSAEEGVYGYTF. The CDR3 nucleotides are TGTGCCAGCAGCGCTGAAGAGGGCGTCTATGGCTACACCTTC.

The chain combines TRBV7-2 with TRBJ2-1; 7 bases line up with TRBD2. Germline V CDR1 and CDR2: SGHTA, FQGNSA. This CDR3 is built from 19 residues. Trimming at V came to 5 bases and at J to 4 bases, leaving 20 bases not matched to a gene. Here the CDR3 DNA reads TGTGCCAGCAGCCCCCGGCCGACTGTGTGGGGGGGAACTTACAATGAGCAGTTCTTC. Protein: CASSPRPTVWGGTYNEQFF.

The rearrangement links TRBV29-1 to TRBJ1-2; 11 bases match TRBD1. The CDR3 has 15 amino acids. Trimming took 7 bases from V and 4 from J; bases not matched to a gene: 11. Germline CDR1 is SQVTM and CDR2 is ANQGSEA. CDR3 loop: CSGFTGTGGSYGYTF. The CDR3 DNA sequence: TGCAGCGGCTTCACCGGGACAGGGGGTTCCTATGGCTACACCTTC.

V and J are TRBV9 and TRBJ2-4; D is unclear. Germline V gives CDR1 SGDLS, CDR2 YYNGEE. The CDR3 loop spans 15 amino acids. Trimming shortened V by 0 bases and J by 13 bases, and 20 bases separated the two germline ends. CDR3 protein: CASSVAGVGYNEQYF. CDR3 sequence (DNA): TGTGCCAGCAGCGTAGCAGGTGTAGGCTACAATGAGCAGTACTTC. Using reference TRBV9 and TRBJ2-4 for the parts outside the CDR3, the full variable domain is DSGVTQTPKHLITATGQRVTLRCSPRSGDLSVYWYQQSLDQGLQFLIQYYNGEERAKGNILERFSAQQFPDLHSELNLSSLELGDSALYFCASSVAGVGYNEQYFGAGTRLSVL.

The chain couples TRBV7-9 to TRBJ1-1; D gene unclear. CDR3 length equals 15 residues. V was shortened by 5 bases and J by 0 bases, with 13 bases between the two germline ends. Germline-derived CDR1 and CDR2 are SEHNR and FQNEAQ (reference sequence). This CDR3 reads CASSGLGSMNTEAFF. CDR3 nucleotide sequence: TGTGCCAGCAGCGGATTGGGGTCCATGAACACTGAAGCTTTCTTT.

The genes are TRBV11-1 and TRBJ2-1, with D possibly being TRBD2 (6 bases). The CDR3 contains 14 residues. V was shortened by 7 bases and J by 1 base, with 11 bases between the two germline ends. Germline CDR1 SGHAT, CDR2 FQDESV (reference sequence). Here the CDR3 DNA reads TGTGCCAGCACATCGGGAGAATCCTACAATGAGCAGTTCTTC. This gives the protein CASTSGESYNEQFF.